The 25 T cell receptor beta chains below all came from one sample that was sequenced in a study of response to subunit inactivated influenza vaccine. One entry per CDR3 protein results from TCRdb running MiXCR on the RT-PCR reads. The sample includes about 310,000 distinct CDR3 sequences, about 20% of them seen just once. The sequences come from PBMCs from blood, collected about 20 months after vaccination. Receptors were obtained from a man aged 50-75 years who received an inactivated influenza vaccine.

This clonotype was observed a few times. This chain uses TRBV29-1 with TRBJ2-3; D is unresolved. The germline V gene has CDR1 SQVTM and CDR2 ANQGSEA. V dropped 4 bases and J dropped 3 bases, with 2 bases sitting between them. The CDR3 loop spans 10 amino acids. Written as DNA, the CDR3 is TGCAGCGTTGCGACAGATACGCAGTATTTT. Protein product: CSVATDTQYF.

About this clonotype itself: The germline gene is not matched at one end of the junction; a read error may be the cause. The V and J genes are TRBV24-1 and TRBJ2-1, with a weak D call TRBD1 (6 bases). CDR1 and CDR2 from the germline V gene are KGHDR and SFDVKD. The CDR3 is 13 residues long. The CDR3 here is CATTDTGYNEQFF. The DNA of the CDR3 is TGTGCCACCACTGATACAGGGTACAATGAGCAGTTCTTC.

The chain joins TRBV5-1 to TRBJ2-5, with D hard to call. The CDR3 spans 15 residues. Germline V gene sequence: CDR1 SGHRS, CDR2 YFSETQ. Deletions cut 1 base from V and 4 bases from J, with 14 bases between. CDR3 region: CASSLFGPVGETQYF. CDR3 DNA: TGCGCCAGCAGCTTGTTCGGTCCGGTTGGAGAGACCCAGTACTTC.

The V gene is TRBV15, the J gene TRBJ2-3; 10 positions agree with TRBD1. The V segment lost 5 bases and the J segment 4 bases; nucleotides outside the gene matches: 3. The CDR3 covers 14 residues. In germline, CDR1 is LNHNV, CDR2 YYDKDF (reference sequence). The CDR3 spells CATSRDRGSDTQYF. In DNA form, the CDR3 reads TGTGCCACCAGCCGGGACAGGGGCTCAGATACGCAGTATTTT. The full variable domain, its missing parts supplied by reference TRBV15 and TRBJ2-3, is DAMVIQNPRYQVTQFGKPVTLSCSQTLNHNVMYWYQQKSSQAPKLLFHYYDKDFNNEADTPDNFQSRRPNTSFCFLDIRSPGLGDTAMYLCATSRDRGSDTQYFGPGTRLTVL.

This clonotype was recorded a few times. The chain is built from TRBV20-1 and TRBJ1-6; no clear D. V lost 5 bases, J lost 5 bases, and 16 bases lay in between. Germline assignment: CDR1 DFQATT and CDR2 SNEGSKA (reference sequence). The CDR3 sequence is 15 residues long. The CDR3 is CSALLWRWHNSPLHF. The CDR3 DNA reads TGCAGTGCTCTCCTCTGGCGGTGGCATAATTCACCCCTCCACTTT.

This chain uses TRBV19 with TRBJ2-3, with 8 bases matching TRBD2. The CDR3 runs 15 residues. In germline, CDR1 is LNHDA, CDR2 SQIVND (reference sequence). V shed 4 bases and J 5 bases; nucleotides not matched to a gene: 8. The chain's CDR3 is CASSSTSGLQDTQYF. The CDR3 DNA reads TGTGCCAGTAGTAGTACTAGCGGTTTGCAAGATACGCAGTATTTT.

The rearrangement joins TRBV24-1 to TRBJ2-5; D is perhaps TRBD1 (6 bases). The CDR3 covers 15 residues. CDR1 is KGHDR and CDR2 is SFDVKD in the germline V gene. Trimming left V 4 bases short and J 1 base short, with 12 bases between. The CDR3 reads CATSDPGTFQETQYF. In nucleotides, the CDR3 is TGTGCCACCAGTGACCCCGGGACATTCCAAGAGACCCAGTACTTC.

The chain recombines TRBV20-1 with TRBJ2-5, with D possibly TRBD2 on 6 matching bases. The germline V gene encodes CDR1 DFQATT and CDR2 SNEGSKA (reference sequence). The CDR3 spans 15 residues. V was trimmed by 0 bases and J by 5 bases, leaving 16 bases between them. In DNA form, the CDR3 reads TGCAGTGCTAGAGATATGGGAGGTGGACGGGAGACCCAGTACTTC. It codes for CSARDMGGGRETQYF.

This clonotype was recorded a few times. The chain employs TRBV24-1 and TRBJ1-2; the D is unclear. The CDR3 length is 14 residues. With 1 base removed from V and 0 bases from J, the gap between germline ends came to 5 bases. Germline CDR1 and CDR2: KGHDR and SFDVKD. The CDR3 DNA sequence: TGTGCCACCAGTGATTTTCAGACTAACTATGGCTACACCTTC. Translating gives CATSDFQTNYGYTF.

There are many counts of this clonotype. The chain recombines TRBV12-3 or TRBV12-4 with TRBJ1-4, with 7 positions matching TRBD1. Unmatched junction bases numbered 7, after V lost 4 bases and J lost 2 bases. The CDR3 runs 16 residues. This CDR3 is CASSSRTRGTNEKLFF. The DNA for the CDR3 is TGTGCCAGCAGTTCCCGGACCAGGGGGACTAATGAAAAACTGTTTTTT.

This clonotype was detected only a few times. The chain links TRBV6-2 or TRBV6-3 to TRBJ2-7, with a possible D match to TRBD1 (5 bases). The CDR3 runs 14 residues. Germline V gene sequence: CDR1 MNHEY, CDR2 SVGEGT. The V and J ends lost 8 bases and 1 base respectively, with 15 bases between them. The CDR3 DNA reads TGTGCCAGCGGACGACAGCCCCAGTCCTACGAGCAGTACTTC. It specifies CASGRQPQSYEQYF.

This clonotype was seen repeatedly, ten times or more. The chain links TRBV7-2 to TRBJ2-3; 8 nucleotides align to TRBD2. The germline CDR1 and CDR2 sequences are SGHTA and FQGNSA. V was pared by 1 base and J by 7 bases, with 7 bases of the junction left unmatched. This CDR3 contains 15 residues. The DNA for the CDR3 is TGTGCCAGCAGCTTAGATCGGGGGGGCACTAATACGCAGTATTTT. Translated: CASSLDRGGTNTQYF. Variable domain in full (rest from reference TRBV7-2 and TRBJ2-3): GAGVSQSPSNKVTEKGKDVELRCDPISGHTALYWYRQSLGQGLEFLIYFQGNSAPDKSGLPSDRFSAERTGGSVSTLTIQRTQQEDSAVYLCASSLDRGGTNTQYFGPGTRLTVL.

In this sample, this clonotype turned up many times. The chain carries TRBV6-2 or TRBV6-3 and TRBJ1-2; D call uncertain. Trimming pared 6 bases from V and 2 bases from J, leaving 16 bases between. This CDR3 region has 15 residues. From germline, CDR1 is MNHEY and CDR2 SVGEGT. CDR3 DNA sequence: TGTGCCAGCAGGCAGGCCGGCGGAGGGAACTATGGCTACACCTTC. This encodes CASRQAGGGNYGYTF.

The V call is TRBV7-6, the J call TRBJ2-2; possibly TRBD1 for D (5 bases). V gave up 1 base and J gave up 0 bases, with 9 bases separating them. The CDR3 has 16 amino acids. Germline values: CDR1 SGHVS, CDR2 FNYEAQ. This CDR3 is CASSLVAGPNTGELFF. The DNA of the CDR3 is TGTGCCAGCAGCTTAGTGGCAGGGCCGAACACCGGGGAGCTGTTTTTT.

This clonotype was found a few times. This chain joins TRBV4-3 and TRBJ2-5; 11 bases agree with TRBD2. V lost 4 bases, J lost 4 bases, and 5 bases stayed unmatched. Germline lookup yields CDR1 LGHNA and CDR2 YSLEER. CDR3 length: 15 residues. CDR3 sequence: CASSPFLAGGETQYF. The CDR3 DNA sequence: TGCGCCAGCAGCCCATTCCTAGCGGGGGGAGAGACCCAGTACTTC.

The chain employs TRBV12-3 or TRBV12-4 and TRBJ2-5; 8 bases match TRBD1. V lost 7 bases, J lost 3 bases, and 7 bases stayed unmatched. The CDR3 loop spans 14 amino acids. In DNA, the CDR3 is TGTGCCAGCAAAAGGGGACAGGCAGAAGAGACCCAGTACTTC. The encoded protein is CASKRGQAEETQYF.

This clonotype was seen ten or more times. The V gene is TRBV7-9, the J gene TRBJ1-1; D is ambiguous. The length of the CDR3 is 12 residues. Per germline, CDR1 SEHNR and CDR2 FQNEAQ (reference sequence). V was shortened by 5 bases and J by 6 bases, with 10 bases between the two germline ends. The CDR3 sequence is CASSPLSPEAFF. CDR3 DNA sequence: TGTGCCAGCAGCCCATTATCCCCTGAAGCTTTCTTT.

The V gene is TRBV24-1, the J gene TRBJ2-2; TRBD2 is a possible D gene (6 bases). Germline V gives CDR1 KGHDR, CDR2 SFDVKD. This CDR3 spans 13 amino acids. V shed 5 bases and J shed 5 bases, with 8 bases lying between them. The CDR3 spells CATSVEGTGELFF. CDR3 nucleotide sequence: TGTGCCACCAGTGTGGAGGGGACCGGGGAGCTGTTTTTT.

This clonotype has more than one count but fewer than ten. This chain connects TRBV14 to TRBJ2-1; 8 bases are shared with TRBD2. The length of the CDR3 is 16 residues. With 1 base clipped from V and 7 bases from J, the junction kept 9 bases outside the gene matches. Germline values: CDR1 SGHDN, CDR2 FVKESK. In DNA form, the CDR3 reads TGTGCCAGCAGCCAAGCATTCGGGAGGGTCAGGAATGAGCAGTTCTTC. This sequence encodes CASSQAFGRVRNEQFF.

The chain carries TRBV10-3 and TRBJ2-7; TRBD1 matches at 7 bases. CDR1 is ENHRY and CDR2 is SYGVKD in the germline V gene. V was clipped by 2 bases and J by 7 bases; unmatched bases: 11. The CDR3 is 15 residues long. The CDR3 DNA is TGTGCCATCAGTGAGCGACAGGGTTCACGTGAGGAGCAGTACTTC. Protein sequence: CAISERQGSREEQYF.

This clonotype was recorded a few times. This rearrangement joins TRBV18 to TRBJ1-2; 7 nucleotides match TRBD1. Per germline, CDR1 KGHSH and CDR2 LQKENI. CDR3 size: 14 residues. Trimming took 3 bases from V and 2 from J; bases not matched to a gene: 3. The DNA for the CDR3 is TGTGCCAGCTCACCCCAGACAGGGAACTATGGCTACACCTTC. Translation: CASSPQTGNYGYTF.

DNA of the CDR3: TGTGCCAGCAGTTACGGGGGCAGGGGGCCTGATACGCAGTATTTT. This sequence encodes CASSYGGRGPDTQYF. This chain links TRBV6-5 with TRBJ2-3, with 8 bases identical to TRBD1. After removal of 2 bases from V and 6 bases from J, the junction contained 7 bases not matched to a gene. Germline values: CDR1 MNHEY, CDR2 SVGAGI. The length of the CDR3 is 15 residues.

The gene calls are TRBV3-1 and TRBJ2-1, with 10 bases fitting TRBD2. V shed 8 bases, J shed 3 bases, and the junction held 4 bases outside the gene matches. Germline values: CDR1 LGHDT, CDR2 YNNKEL (reference sequence). The CDR3 is made up of 14 amino acids. CDR3 bases: TGTGCCAGCTGTCCTAGCGGGGGCTACAATGAGCAGTTCTTC. Its protein is CASCPSGGYNEQFF.

This clonotype is a singleton in its sample. This rearrangement joins TRBV6-1 to TRBJ1-5; TRBD1 matches at 9 bases. V was clipped by 7 bases and J by 5 bases; unmatched bases: 3. The germline V gene encodes CDR1 MNHNS and CDR2 SASEGT. This CDR3 is 13 amino acids long. CDR3: CASTGTGYQPQHF. CDR3 DNA: TGTGCCAGCACTGGGACAGGGTATCAGCCCCAGCATTTT.

Comments on this clonotype: With a much larger clone just one base away, this may be a read error. As DNA, the CDR3 is TGTGCCAGCAGTGACACAGGGGGCTATGGCTACACCTTC. It is translated as CASSDTGGYGYTF. The chain recombines TRBV3-1 with TRBJ1-2, with 8 bases fitting TRBD1. This CDR3 contains 13 residues. Germline V gene lookup returns CDR1 LGHDT and CDR2 YNNKEL (reference sequence). With V trimmed by 6 bases and J by 4 bases, 4 bases remained unmatched.